This is a list of T cell receptor beta chains from one sample in a study of control samples from healthy donors and cancer patients. Produced via immunoSEQ multiplex PCR; TCRdb's table is partial and in-frame only. The sample includes about 200,000 clones, about 89% of them seen just once. Sequencing was carried out using blood. These receptors came from a man aged 25-40 years in good health. Each CDR3 is given with its conserved first and last residue. A D gene is named only where the DNA matches it firmly. Only part of the rows carry a size: once, few, many, or a class if the clone is expanded.

j_call v_call d_call clone_size cdr3_aa cdr3_nt
TRBJ2-3 TRBV18 . . CASSSTTDTQYF TGTGCCAGCTCCTCCACCACAGATACGCAGTATTTT
TRBJ2-2 TRBV7-6 TRBD1 few CASSLTGQGGTGELFF TGTGCCAGCAGCTTAACCGGACAGGGCGGCACCGGGGAGCTGTTTTTT
TRBJ2-2 TRBV6-5 . . CASSYTRRGNTGELFF TGTGCCAGCAGTTACACTCGCAGGGGGAACACCGGGGAGCTGTTTTTT
TRBJ2-7 TRBV7-2 . . CASSLYGFATDEQYF TGTGCCAGCAGCTTATACGGCTTCGCCACAGACGAGCAGTACTTC
TRBJ2-1 TRBV5-8 TRBD2 . CASRKSGASYNEQFF TGTGCCAGCAGAAAAAGCGGGGCCTCCTACAATGAGCAGTTCTTC
TRBJ2-7 TRBV7-9 . . CASSGTGTYGHYEQYF TGTGCCAGCAGCGGTACCGGGACCTACGGGCACTACGAGCAGTACTTC
TRBJ2-2 TRBV30 . once CAWSVPPNTGELFF TGTGCCTGGAGTGTACCGCCGAACACCGGGGAGCTGTTTTTT
TRBJ1-2 TRBV4-1 . few CASSQAPQFGYGYTF TGCGCCAGCAGCCAAGCCCCCCAGTTCGGGTATGGCTACACCTTC
TRBJ2-1 TRBV4-1 . . CASSQPQGLRNNEQFF TGCGCCAGCAGCCAACCACAGGGACTTAGGAACAATGAGCAGTTCTTC
TRBJ1-1 TRBV6-5 TRBD1 . CASKITGVRSTEAFF TGTGCCAGCAAAATAACAGGGGTTAGGAGCACTGAAGCTTTCTTT
TRBJ2-3 TRBV3-1/TRBV3-2 TRBD2 . CASSQSPFSGGADTQYF TGTGCCAGCAGCCAATCCCCTTTTAGCGGGGGGGCGGATACGCAGTATTTT
TRBJ2-1 TRBV2 TRBD2 . CASSDGTSWVSGGFHNEQFF TGTGCCAGCAGTGACGGAACGTCGTGGGTTAGCGGGGGGTTCCACAATGAGCAGTTCTTC
TRBJ1-3 TRBV7-2 . . CASSLGRSGNTIYF TGTGCCAGCAGCTTAGGACGCTCTGGAAACACCATATATTTT